This T cell receptor (beta chain) was sequenced during a study of T cell responses to AZD1222 COVID-19 vaccine. Trimming removed 4 bases from V and 1 base from J, with 16 bases in between. CDR3 length equals 16 residues. Germline V CDR1 and CDR2: SNHLY, FYNNEI. The table lists this clone with a few counts. Produced via immunoSEQ multiplex PCR; TCRdb's table is partial and in-frame only. The sample consists of tens of thousands of clones, 70% to 90% of them appearing once. Sample: peripheral blood, taken on day 0 of AZD1222 vaccination. The sequence came from an adult in good health. V usage is TRBV2 and J usage is TRBJ1-1; D perhaps matches TRBD1 (5 bases). The CDR3 DNA reads as TGTGCCAGCAGTGTCTGGGTAGGGGTCCAGAACACTGAAGCTTTCTTT. Translated: CASSVWVGVQNTEAFF.